The T cell receptor (beta chain) described here comes from a study of CD8+ T cells in alopecia areata. The V end lost 6 bases, the J end lost 3 bases, and 11 bases lay between the germline ends. Germline V lookup: CDR1 MGHRA, CDR2 YSYEKL. CDR3 length: 14 residues. The sequencing template was cDNA reverse transcribed from extracted RNA. Sequencing used immunoSEQ multiplex PCR; TCRdb keeps in-frame clones, though not all of them. Here the sample spans 65,000 to 70,000 clones, approximately 61% being singletons. This receptor was taken from a human donor with alopecia areata. Sequences were derived from CD8+ T cells sorted from blood, sampled at week 0. This chain connects TRBV4-1 to TRBJ2-2; D gene uncertain. The CDR3 sequence is CASRFQVDTGELFF. CDR3 bases: TGCGCCAGCAGGTTTCAGGTAGACACCGGGGAGCTGTTTTTT.